The clone carrying this T cell receptor beta chain was detected once. Isolation of CD8+ and CD4+ T cells was performed negatively, whereas enrichment of TEMRA cells was done by FACS. The sample is drawn from a study of CD8 T cells in Susac syndrome. RNA was extracted with the RNeasy kit, and a quantity of roughly 0.5 to 1 ug was reverse transcribed using random hexamers. Via MiXCR, TCRdb re-called the immunoSEQ multiplex PCR reads, giving one row per CDR3 protein. The sample includes about 300,000 distinct CDR3 sequences, about 92% of them seen just once. With 1 base removed from V and 4 bases from J, the gap between germline ends came to 10 bases. Germline values: CDR1 DFQATT, CDR2 SNEGSKA (reference sequence). There are 14 residues in the CDR3.

Sequencing was performed on CD4+ T cells from PBMCs. This chain joins TRBV20-1 and TRBJ2-2; no clear D. This receptor was taken from a human donor with multiple sclerosis. The chain's CDR3 is CSARVSGRTGELFF. In DNA, the CDR3 is TGCAGTGCTAGAGTATCCGGCCGCACCGGGGAGCTGTTTTTT.